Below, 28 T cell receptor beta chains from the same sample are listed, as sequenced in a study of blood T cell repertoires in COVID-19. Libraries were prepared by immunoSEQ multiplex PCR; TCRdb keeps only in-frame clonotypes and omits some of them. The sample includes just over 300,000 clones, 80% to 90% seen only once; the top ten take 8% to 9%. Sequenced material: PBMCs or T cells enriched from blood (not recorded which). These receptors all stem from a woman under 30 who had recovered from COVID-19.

Here the CDR3 DNA reads TGTGCCAGCTTCGGACAGGGGAGCTCCTACGAGCAGTACTTC. Translation: CASFGQGSSYEQYF. The chain links TRBV6-5 to TRBJ2-7, with 9 bases identical to TRBD1. After removal of 8 bases from V and 0 bases from J, the junction contained 5 bases not matched to a gene. The CDR3 runs to 14 residues. Germline values: CDR1 MNHEY, CDR2 SVGAGI.

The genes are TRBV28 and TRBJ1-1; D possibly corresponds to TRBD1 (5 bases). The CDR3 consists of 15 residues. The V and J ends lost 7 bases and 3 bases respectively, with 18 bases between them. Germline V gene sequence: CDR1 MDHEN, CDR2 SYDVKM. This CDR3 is CASMGLTLGDTEAFF. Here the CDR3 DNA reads TGTGCCAGCATGGGACTGACTCTAGGGGACACTGAAGCTTTCTTT.

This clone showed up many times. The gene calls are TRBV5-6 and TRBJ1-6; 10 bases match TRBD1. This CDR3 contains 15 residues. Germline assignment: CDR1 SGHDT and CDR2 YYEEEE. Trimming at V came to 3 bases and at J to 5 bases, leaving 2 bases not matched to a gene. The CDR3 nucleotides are TGTGCCAGCAGCTCGGGACAGGGGAATAATTCACCCCTCCACTTT. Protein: CASSSGQGNNSPLHF. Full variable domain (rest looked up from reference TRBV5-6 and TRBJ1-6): DAGVTQSPTHLIKTRGQQVTLRCSPKSGHDTVSWYQQALGQGPQFIFQYYEEEERQRGNFPDRFSGHQFPNYSSELNVNALLLGDSALYLCASSSGQGNNSPLHFGNGTRLTVT.

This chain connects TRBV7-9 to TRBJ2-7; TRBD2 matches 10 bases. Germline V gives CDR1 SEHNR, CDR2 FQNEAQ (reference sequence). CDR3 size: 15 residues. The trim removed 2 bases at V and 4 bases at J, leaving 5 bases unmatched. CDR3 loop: CASSLLTSGTYEQYF. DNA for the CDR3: TGTGCCAGCAGCTTATTAACTAGCGGGACTTACGAGCAGTACTTC.

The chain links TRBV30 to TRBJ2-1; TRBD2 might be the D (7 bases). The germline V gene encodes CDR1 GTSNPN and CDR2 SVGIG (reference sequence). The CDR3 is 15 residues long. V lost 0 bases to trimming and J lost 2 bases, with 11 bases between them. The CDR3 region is CAWSVRGGTYNEQFF. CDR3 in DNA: TGTGCCTGGAGTGTAAGGGGGGGTACCTACAATGAGCAGTTCTTC. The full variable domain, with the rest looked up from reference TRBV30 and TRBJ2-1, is SQTIHQWPATLVQPVGSPLSLECTVEGTSNPNLYWYRQAAGRGLQLLFYSVGIGQISSEVPQNLSASRPQDRQFILSSKKLLLSDSGFYLCAWSVRGGTYNEQFFGPGTRLTVL.

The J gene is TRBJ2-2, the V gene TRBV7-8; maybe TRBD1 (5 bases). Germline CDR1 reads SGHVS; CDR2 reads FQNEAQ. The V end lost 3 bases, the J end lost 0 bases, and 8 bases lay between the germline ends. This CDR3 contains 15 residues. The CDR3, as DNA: TGTGCCAGCAGCTTTGACAGAGCGAACACCGGGGAGCTGTTTTTT. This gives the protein CASSFDRANTGELFF.

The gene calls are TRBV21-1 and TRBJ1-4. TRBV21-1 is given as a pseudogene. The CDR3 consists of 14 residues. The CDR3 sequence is CASPFSGRDEKLFF. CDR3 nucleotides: TGTGCCAGCCCCTTCTCGGGGAGGGATGAAAAACTGTTTTTT.

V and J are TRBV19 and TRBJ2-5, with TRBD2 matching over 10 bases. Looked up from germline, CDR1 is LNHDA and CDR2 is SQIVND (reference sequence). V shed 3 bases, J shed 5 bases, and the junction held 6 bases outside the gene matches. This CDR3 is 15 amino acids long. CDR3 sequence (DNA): TGTGCCAGTAGTATTGTCCTAGCGGGGGTTGAGACCCAGTACTTC. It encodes CASSIVLAGVETQYF.

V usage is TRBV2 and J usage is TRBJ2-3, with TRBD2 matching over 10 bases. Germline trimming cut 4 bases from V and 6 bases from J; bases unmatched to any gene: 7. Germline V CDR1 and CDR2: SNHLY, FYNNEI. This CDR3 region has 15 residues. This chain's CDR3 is CASSVQRGGYDTQYF. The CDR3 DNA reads TGTGCCAGCAGTGTGCAGCGGGGGGGCTACGATACGCAGTATTTT.

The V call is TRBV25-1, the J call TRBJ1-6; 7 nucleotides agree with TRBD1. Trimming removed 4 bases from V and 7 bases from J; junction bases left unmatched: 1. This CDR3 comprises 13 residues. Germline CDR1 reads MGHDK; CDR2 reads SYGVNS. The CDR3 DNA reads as TGTGCCAGCAGTGTGGGACAGAATTCACCCCTCCACTTT. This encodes CASSVGQNSPLHF.

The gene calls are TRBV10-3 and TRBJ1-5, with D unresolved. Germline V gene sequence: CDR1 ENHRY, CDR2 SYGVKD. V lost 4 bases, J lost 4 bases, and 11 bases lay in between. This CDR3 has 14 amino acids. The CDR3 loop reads CAISVEGKNQPQHF. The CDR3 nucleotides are TGTGCCATCAGTGTAGAGGGAAAAAATCAGCCCCAGCATTTT.

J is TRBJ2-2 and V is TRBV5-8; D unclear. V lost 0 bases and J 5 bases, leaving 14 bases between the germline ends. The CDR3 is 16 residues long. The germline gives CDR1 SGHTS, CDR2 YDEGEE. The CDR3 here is CASSLAFHQATGELFF. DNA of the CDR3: TGTGCCAGCAGCTTGGCCTTTCACCAGGCAACCGGGGAGCTGTTTTTT.

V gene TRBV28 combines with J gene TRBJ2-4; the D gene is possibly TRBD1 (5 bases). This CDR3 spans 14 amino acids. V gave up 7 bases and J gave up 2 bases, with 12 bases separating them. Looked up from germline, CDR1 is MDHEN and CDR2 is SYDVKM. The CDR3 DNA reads TGTGCCAGCACCCCGATGGGGCCCAAAAACATTCAGTACTTC. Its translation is CASTPMGPKNIQYF.

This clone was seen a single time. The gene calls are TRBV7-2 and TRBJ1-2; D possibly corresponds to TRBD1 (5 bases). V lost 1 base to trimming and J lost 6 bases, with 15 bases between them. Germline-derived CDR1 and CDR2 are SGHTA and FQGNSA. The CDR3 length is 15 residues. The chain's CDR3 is CASSLGGAEVHGYTF. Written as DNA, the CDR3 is TGTGCCAGCAGCTTAGGTGGGGCAGAGGTTCATGGCTACACCTTC.

The CDR3 coding sequence is TGTGCCAGCAGCTTAGAAGGGGGAGTCTGGGAAAAACTGTTTTTT. As protein: CASSLEGGVWEKLFF. V usage is TRBV7-6 and J usage is TRBJ1-4; weak D call: TRBD1 (6 bases). Germline V gene data show CDR1 as SGHVS and CDR2 as FNYEAQ. CDR3 length: 15 residues. Between the trimmed V and J ends, which lost 1 base and 8 bases, there was a span of 14 bases.

The CDR3 loop reads CASRGGQAPNYGYTF. The DNA for the CDR3 is TGTGCCAGCAGGGGAGGGCAGGCGCCTAACTATGGCTACACCTTC. The chain recombines TRBV2 with TRBJ1-2; D unclear. The CDR3 spans 15 residues. CDR1 and CDR2 from the germline V gene are SNHLY and FYNNEI. Trimming removed 6 bases at V and 0 bases at J, with 14 bases between. Looking up the rest from reference TRBV2 and TRBJ1-2 gives the full variable domain: EPEVTQTPSHQVTQMGQEVILRCVPISNHLYFYWYRQILGQKVEFLVSFYNNEISEKSEIFDDQFSVERPDGSNFTLKIRSTKLEDSAMYFCASRGGQAPNYGYTFGSGTRLTVV.

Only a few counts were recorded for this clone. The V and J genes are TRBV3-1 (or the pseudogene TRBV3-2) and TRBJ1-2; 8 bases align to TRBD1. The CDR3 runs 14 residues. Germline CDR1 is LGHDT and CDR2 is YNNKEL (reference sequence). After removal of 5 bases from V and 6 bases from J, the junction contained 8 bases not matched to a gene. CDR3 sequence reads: CASSSWTGRHGYTF. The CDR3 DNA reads TGTGCCAGCAGCTCTTGGACAGGGCGGCATGGCTACACCTTC.

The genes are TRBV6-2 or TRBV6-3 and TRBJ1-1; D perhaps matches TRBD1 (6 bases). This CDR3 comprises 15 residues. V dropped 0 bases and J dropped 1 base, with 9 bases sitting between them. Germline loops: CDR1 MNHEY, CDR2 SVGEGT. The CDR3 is CASSYSRGGNTEAFF. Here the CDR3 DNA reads TGTGCCAGCAGTTACTCGAGGGGGGGGAACACTGAAGCTTTCTTT.

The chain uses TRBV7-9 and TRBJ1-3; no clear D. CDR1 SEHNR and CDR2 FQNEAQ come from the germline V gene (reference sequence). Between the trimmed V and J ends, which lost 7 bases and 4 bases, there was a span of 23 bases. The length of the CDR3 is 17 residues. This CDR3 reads CASNIEGAGKKGNTIYF. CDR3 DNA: TGTGCCAGCAATATTGAGGGAGCCGGGAAGAAAGGAAACACCATATATTTT.

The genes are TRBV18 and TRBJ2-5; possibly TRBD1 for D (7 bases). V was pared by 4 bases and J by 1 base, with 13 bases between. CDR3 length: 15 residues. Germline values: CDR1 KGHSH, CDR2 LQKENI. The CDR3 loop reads CASSRPGDSQETQYF. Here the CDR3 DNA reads TGTGCCAGCTCACGACCGGGGGACAGCCAAGAGACCCAGTACTTC.

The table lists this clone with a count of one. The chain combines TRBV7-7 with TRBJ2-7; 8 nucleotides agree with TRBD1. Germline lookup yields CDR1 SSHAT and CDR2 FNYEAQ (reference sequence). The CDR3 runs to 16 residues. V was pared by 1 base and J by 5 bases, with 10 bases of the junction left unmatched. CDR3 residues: CASSLDPSDRVDEQYF. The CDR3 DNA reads TGTGCCAGCAGCTTAGACCCCTCGGACAGGGTGGACGAGCAGTACTTC.

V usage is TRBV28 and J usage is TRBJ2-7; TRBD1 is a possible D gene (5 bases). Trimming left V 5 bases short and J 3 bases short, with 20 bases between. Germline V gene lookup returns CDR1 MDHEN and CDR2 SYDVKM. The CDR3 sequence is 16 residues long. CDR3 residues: CASSLPGRPRVYEQYF. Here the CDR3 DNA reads TGTGCCAGCAGTCTCCCGGGTCGCCCCAGGGTCTACGAGCAGTACTTC.

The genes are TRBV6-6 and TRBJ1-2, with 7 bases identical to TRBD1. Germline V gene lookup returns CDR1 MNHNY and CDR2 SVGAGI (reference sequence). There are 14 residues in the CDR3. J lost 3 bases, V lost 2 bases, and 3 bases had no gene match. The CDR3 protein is CASSYNGQDYGYTF. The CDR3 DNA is TGTGCCAGCAGTTACAATGGACAGGACTATGGCTACACCTTC.

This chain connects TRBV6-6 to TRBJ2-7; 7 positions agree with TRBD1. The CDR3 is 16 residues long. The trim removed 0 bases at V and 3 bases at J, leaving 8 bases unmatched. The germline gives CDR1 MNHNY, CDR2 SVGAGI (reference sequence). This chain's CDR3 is CASSYSVRDSNYEQYF. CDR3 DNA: TGTGCCAGCAGTTACTCTGTTCGGGACAGTAACTACGAGCAGTACTTC.

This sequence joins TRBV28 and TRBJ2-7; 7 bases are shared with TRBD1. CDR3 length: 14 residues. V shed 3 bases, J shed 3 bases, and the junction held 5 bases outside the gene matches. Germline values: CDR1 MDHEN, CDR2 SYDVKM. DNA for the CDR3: TGTGCCAGCAGTTTCCTAGACAGGGTCTACGAGCAGTACTTC. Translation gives CASSFLDRVYEQYF.

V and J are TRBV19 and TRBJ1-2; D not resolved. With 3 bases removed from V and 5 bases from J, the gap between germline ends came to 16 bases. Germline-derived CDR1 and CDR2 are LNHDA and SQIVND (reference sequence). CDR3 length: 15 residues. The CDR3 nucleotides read TGTGCCAGTAGTATTCATGGGGAGACCCTATATGGCTACACCTTC. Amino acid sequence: CASSIHGETLYGYTF.

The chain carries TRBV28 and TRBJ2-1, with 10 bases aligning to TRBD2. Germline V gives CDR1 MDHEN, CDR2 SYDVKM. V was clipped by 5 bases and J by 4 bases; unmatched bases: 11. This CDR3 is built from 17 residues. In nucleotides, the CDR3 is TGTGCCAGCAGTCTCCTTGGAAGCGGGGGGGTGTACAATGAGCAGTTCTTC. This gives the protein CASSLLGSGGVYNEQFF. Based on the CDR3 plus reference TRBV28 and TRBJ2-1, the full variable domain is DVKVTQSSRYLVKRTGEKVFLECVQDMDHENMFWYRQDPGLGLRLIYFSYDVKMKEKGDIPEGYSVSREKKERFSLILESASTNQTSMYLCASSLLGSGGVYNEQFFGPGTRLTVL.

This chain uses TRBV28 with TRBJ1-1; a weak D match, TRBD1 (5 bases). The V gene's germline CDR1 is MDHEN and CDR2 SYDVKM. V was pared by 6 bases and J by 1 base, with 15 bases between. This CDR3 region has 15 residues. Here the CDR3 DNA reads TGTGCCAGCAGGGACACCGGTCTTTGGAACACTGAAGCTTTCTTT. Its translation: CASRDTGLWNTEAFF.